Following are 30 T cell receptor beta chains from one sample sequenced in a study of T cell responses to AZD1222 COVID-19 vaccine. The protocol was immunoSEQ multiplex PCR, while the TCRdb copy is restricted to in-frame clones and leaves out a portion. The sample consists of 110,000 to 150,000 clones, approximately 93% of them appearing once. This sample comprised peripheral blood, obtained on day 0 of AZD1222 vaccination. These receptors were collected from an adult in good health.

The rearrangement uses TRBV7-9 and TRBJ2-1; no definite D call. This CDR3 has 15 residues. Germline CDR1 reads SEHNR; CDR2 reads FQNEAQ (reference sequence). Trimming stripped 0 bases from V and 5 bases from J, with 11 bases between. The CDR3 DNA sequence: TGTGCCAGCAGCTTAGCGCGTGGGTACAACAATGAGCAGTTCTTC. Protein: CASSLARGYNNEQFF. Using reference TRBV7-9 and TRBJ2-1 for the parts outside the CDR3, the full variable domain is DTGVSQNPRHKITKRGQNVTFRCDPISEHNRLYWYRQTLGQGPEFLTYFQNEAQLEKSRLLSDRFSAERPKGSFSTLEIQRTEQGDSAMYLCASSLARGYNNEQFFGPGTRLTVL.

This sequence joins TRBV6-6 and TRBJ2-1; no clear D gene. CDR3 size: 16 residues. Germline V gives CDR1 MNHNY, CDR2 SVGAGI (reference sequence). The V end lost 2 bases, the J end lost 2 bases, and 13 bases lay between the germline ends. The CDR3: CASSYVYAVTYNEQFF. The CDR3 bases are TGTGCCAGCAGTTACGTGTACGCGGTAACCTACAATGAGCAGTTCTTC.

In this sample, this clone turned up once. The chain has TRBV5-1 and TRBJ2-5; TRBD2 aligns across 12 bases. This CDR3 is 16 amino acids long. Germline lookup yields CDR1 SGHRS and CDR2 YFSETQ. V gave up 3 bases and J gave up 5 bases; unmatched junction bases: 8. The CDR3 DNA reads as TGCGCCAGCAGCTGGAGGACTAGCGGGAATGGTGAGACCCAGTACTTC. Protein sequence: CASSWRTSGNGETQYF. Full variable domain (outside the CDR3, taken from reference TRBV5-1 and TRBJ2-5): KAGVTQTPRYLIKTRGQQVTLSCSPISGHRSVSWYQQTPGQGLQFLFEYFSETQRNKGNFPGRFSGRQFSNSRSEMNVSTLELGDSALYLCASSWRTSGNGETQYFGPGTRLLVL.

This chain connects TRBV28 to TRBJ2-5; TRBD1 agrees at 9 bases. The V and J ends lost 6 bases and 2 bases, in that order; junction bases with no gene match: 7. Germline V gene lookup returns CDR1 MDHEN and CDR2 SYDVKM. This CDR3 spans 15 amino acids. CDR3 sequence (DNA): TGTGCCAGCAGCGGACTGACAGGGGGACAAGAGACCCAGTACTTC. It codes for CASSGLTGGQETQYF. Full variable domain (rest looked up from reference TRBV28 and TRBJ2-5): DVKVTQSSRYLVKRTGEKVFLECVQDMDHENMFWYRQDPGLGLRLIYFSYDVKMKEKGDIPEGYSVSREKKERFSLILESASTNQTSMYLCASSGLTGGQETQYFGPGTRLLVL.

The V gene is TRBV3-1 (or the pseudogene TRBV3-2), the J gene TRBJ1-1; D ambiguous. The CDR3 is made up of 12 amino acids. The V gene's germline CDR1 is LGHDT and CDR2 YNNKEL (reference sequence). V lost 7 bases and J lost 7, with 13 bases in between. The CDR3 DNA is TGTGCCAGCACCTTAAGGCGGGGTGAAGCTTTCTTT. It specifies CASTLRRGEAFF.

The chain is built from TRBV27 and TRBJ2-2; 7 nucleotides align to TRBD1. CDR3 length: 16 residues. Looked up from germline, CDR1 is MNHEY and CDR2 is SMNVEV (reference sequence). V lost 6 bases, J lost 4 bases, and 11 bases stayed unmatched. The CDR3 sequence: CASSDRVYEGTGELFF. The CDR3 DNA is TGTGCCAGCAGCGACAGGGTCTACGAGGGCACCGGGGAGCTGTTTTTT.

The count of this clone is one. The CDR3 loop reads CATRSTGIYGYEQYF. DNA of the CDR3: TGTGCCACCCGGTCAACAGGGATCTATGGCTACGAGCAGTACTTC. The chain recombines TRBV24-1 with TRBJ2-7; maybe TRBD1 (6 bases). Germline lookup yields CDR1 KGHDR and CDR2 SFDVKD. The ends were cut back, 9 bases at V and 3 bases at J, with 20 bases in the middle. The CDR3 is 15 residues long.

V is TRBV28 and J is TRBJ2-5; 8 nucleotides agree with TRBD1. Germline loops: CDR1 MDHEN, CDR2 SYDVKM. V trimming: 5 bases; J trimming: 4 bases; junction bases outside the gene matches: 15. The CDR3 length is 17 residues. The CDR3 coding sequence is TGTGCCAGCAGTGGCACCGGGACAGGCCCTCCAAGAGAGACCCAGTACTTC. It is translated as CASSGTGTGPPRETQYF.

The gene calls are TRBV6-2 or TRBV6-3 and TRBJ1-4; 7 bases line up with TRBD1. V was pared by 3 bases and J by 2 bases, with 9 bases of the junction left unmatched. Germline CDR1 MNHEY, CDR2 SVGEGT. The CDR3 sequence is 17 residues long. The CDR3 loop reads CASSYPAGGGTNEKLFF. The CDR3 coding sequence is TGTGCCAGCAGTTATCCGGCAGGGGGAGGGACTAATGAAAAACTGTTTTTT.

CDR3 loop: CASSFNYLQGVYYGYTF. CDR3 DNA: TGTGCCAGCAGTTTTAACTATTTACAGGGTGTTTACTATGGCTACACCTTC. This chain connects TRBV27 to TRBJ1-2; a possible D gene is TRBD1 (6 bases). Trimming cost V 3 bases and J 3 bases, with 20 bases left between them. Germline V gene lookup returns CDR1 MNHEY and CDR2 SMNVEV (reference sequence). CDR3 size: 17 residues.

V is TRBV6-5 and J is TRBJ1-2; D is unclear. The CDR3 has 11 residues. Trimming left V 2 bases short and J 5 bases short, with 3 bases between. The germline gives CDR1 MNHEY, CDR2 SVGAGI. CDR3 protein: CASSYDYGYTF. CDR3 DNA sequence: TGTGCCAGCAGTTACGATTATGGCTACACCTTC.

The chain recombines TRBV28 with TRBJ2-7; 8 bases align to TRBD2. This CDR3 spans 14 amino acids. The germline V gene encodes CDR1 MDHEN and CDR2 SYDVKM. Trimming at V came to 6 bases and at J to 7 bases, leaving 11 bases not matched to a gene. This chain's CDR3 is CASSPSGSGWEQYF. CDR3 nucleotide sequence: TGTGCCAGCAGCCCCAGCGGGAGTGGTTGGGAGCAGTACTTC.

V usage is TRBV18 and J usage is TRBJ1-4; D remains ambiguous. The germline V gene has CDR1 KGHSH and CDR2 LQKENI. This CDR3 region has 14 residues. The ends were cut back, 3 bases at V and 7 bases at J, with 12 bases in the middle. CDR3 amino acids: CASSPGRLSEKLFF. The CDR3, as DNA: TGTGCCAGCTCACCTGGACGGCTAAGTGAAAAACTGTTTTTT. The complete variable domain, with remaining parts taken from reference TRBV18 and TRBJ1-4, reads NAGVMQNPRHLVRRRGQEARLRCSPMKGHSHVYWYRQLPEEGLKFMVYLQKENIIDESGMPKERFSAEFPKEGPSILRIQQVVRGDSAAYFCASSPGRLSEKLFFGSGTQLSVL.

Only one count was recorded for this clone. V usage is TRBV24-1 and J usage is TRBJ1-3; D is undetermined. Germline V gives CDR1 KGHDR, CDR2 SFDVKD. V lost 2 bases and J 4 bases, leaving 17 bases between the germline ends. The CDR3 is 17 residues long. The CDR3 sequence is CATSDSLDSAGGNTIYF. In DNA form, the CDR3 reads TGTGCCACCAGTGATTCTCTGGACTCTGCGGGAGGAAACACCATATATTTT.

This sequence joins TRBV11-2 and TRBJ2-7; 10 positions match TRBD1. The CDR3 is 14 residues long. Looked up from germline, CDR1 is SGHAT and CDR2 is FQNNGV. J lost 3 bases, V lost 5 bases, and 4 bases had no gene match. The CDR3 region has the DNA TGTGCCAGCAGCCCCGGGACAGGGGACTACGAGCAGTACTTC. Its protein is CASSPGTGDYEQYF.

This clone was found once. V gene TRBV7-2 combines with J gene TRBJ1-5; D perhaps matches TRBD1 (6 bases). V shed 4 bases and J shed 1 base, with 11 bases lying between them. This CDR3 comprises 15 residues. Germline assignment: CDR1 SGHTA and CDR2 FQGNSA. The CDR3 DNA is TGTGCCAGCAGCTATACAGGGATGAGCAATCAGCCCCAGCATTTT. This codes for CASSYTGMSNQPQHF. Using reference TRBV7-2 and TRBJ1-5 for the parts outside the CDR3, the full variable domain is GAGVSQSPSNKVTEKGKDVELRCDPISGHTALYWYRQSLGQGLEFLIYFQGNSAPDKSGLPSDRFSAERTGGSVSTLTIQRTQQEDSAVYLCASSYTGMSNQPQHFGDGTRLSIL.

The V and J genes are TRBV4-1 and TRBJ2-7; the D is unclear. Germline assignment: CDR1 MGHRA and CDR2 YSYEKL. This CDR3 contains 14 residues. Trimming pared 0 bases from V and 3 bases from J, leaving 9 bases between. CDR3: CASSQDATFYEQYF. Written as DNA, the CDR3 is TGCGCCAGCAGCCAAGACGCTACCTTCTACGAGCAGTACTTC.

A word on this clone: The identical CDR3 is also encoded by other nucleotide sequences in the sample. The genes are TRBV5-1 and TRBJ2-7, with 8 bases that match TRBD1. The V segment lost 4 bases and the J segment 3 bases; nucleotides outside the gene matches: 6. Germline CDR1 SGHRS, CDR2 YFSETQ. This CDR3 region has 14 residues. In DNA form, the CDR3 reads TGCGCCAGCAGCCTAGGGACAGGAGGCTACGAGCAGTACTTC. Translated: CASSLGTGGYEQYF.

This chain connects TRBV20-1 to TRBJ2-1; D uncertain. In germline, CDR1 is DFQATT, CDR2 SNEGSKA (reference sequence). V gave up 6 bases and J gave up 4 bases, with 4 bases separating them. The CDR3 length is 10 residues. The CDR3 DNA reads as TGCAGTGCCACTTACAATGAGCAGTTCTTC. Its translation: CSATYNEQFF.

Turning to this clone: The same CDR3 can be traced to other DNA sequences in this sample. This sequence joins TRBV5-4 and TRBJ1-1; D is possibly TRBD1 (5 bases). The CDR3 runs to 14 residues. V gave up 0 bases and J gave up 1 base, with 7 bases separating them. The germline V gene encodes CDR1 SGHNT and CDR2 YYREEE (reference sequence). The CDR3 is CASSLAGGNTEAFF. The CDR3 region has the DNA TGTGCCAGCAGCTTGGCCGGGGGGAACACTGAAGCTTTCTTT. The variable domain in full, completed from reference TRBV5-4 and TRBJ1-1, reads ETGVTQSPTHLIKTRGQQVTLRCSSQSGHNTVSWYQQALGQGPQFIFQYYREEENGRGNFPPRFSGLQFPNYSSELNVNALELDDSALYLCASSLAGGNTEAFFGQGTRLTVV.

The chain combines TRBV19 with TRBJ2-3; D is perhaps TRBD2 (6 bases). The germline CDR1 and CDR2 sequences are LNHDA and SQIVND (reference sequence). This CDR3 has 16 residues. Trimming left V 3 bases short and J 2 bases short, with 15 bases between. DNA for the CDR3: TGTGCCAGTAGTATGGGACTCCGGGCCACCACAGATACGCAGTATTTT. Its translation is CASSMGLRATTDTQYF.

To note about this clone: The identical CDR3 is also encoded by other nucleotide sequences in the sample. In nucleotides, the CDR3 is TGCGCCAGCAGCTCCGGGACAGGGGATTATGGCTACACCTTC. This gives the protein CASSSGTGDYGYTF. V and J are TRBV5-1 and TRBJ1-2, with 10 bases lining up with TRBD1. The CDR3 is made up of 14 amino acids. Trimming cost V 3 bases and J 5 bases; bases outside gene matches: 4. Looked up from germline, CDR1 is SGHRS and CDR2 is YFSETQ. Based on the CDR3 plus reference TRBV5-1 and TRBJ1-2, the full variable domain is KAGVTQTPRYLIKTRGQQVTLSCSPISGHRSVSWYQQTPGQGLQFLFEYFSETQRNKGNFPGRFSGRQFSNSRSEMNVSTLELGDSALYLCASSSGTGDYGYTFGSGTRLTVV.

The chain has TRBV19 and TRBJ2-2; a possible D gene is TRBD1 (5 bases). The CDR3 sequence is 14 residues long. V was cut by 6 bases and J by 7 bases, with 15 bases left in between. CDR1 is LNHDA, CDR2 SQIVND, per germline (reference sequence). DNA for the CDR3: TGTGCCAGTAGGACGCAGGGATTTGGCGGGGAGCTGTTTTTT. It translates to CASRTQGFGGELFF.

J is TRBJ2-1 and V is TRBV4-1; D is unresolved. Trimming left V 1 base short and J 4 bases short, with 17 bases between. This CDR3 has 17 residues. Germline lookup yields CDR1 MGHRA and CDR2 YSYEKL. CDR3 coding DNA: TGCGCCAGCAGCCAAGCGATCGCAAGTAATCCTTACAATGAGCAGTTCTTC. Translation: CASSQAIASNPYNEQFF.

This clone has a single count. The CDR3 here is CASSLQGAHPGELFF. CDR3 DNA: TGCGCCAGCAGCTTACAGGGGGCGCATCCCGGGGAGCTGTTTTTT. The chain employs TRBV5-1 and TRBJ2-2, with 9 bases lining up with TRBD1. CDR1 is SGHRS and CDR2 is YFSETQ in the germline V gene. V lost 2 bases, J lost 6 bases, and 5 bases stayed unmatched. The CDR3 consists of 15 residues.

The CDR3 spells CASSLGGTVTLYGYTF. In nucleotides, the CDR3 is TGTGCCAGCAGCTTGGGGGGCACCGTCACTCTCTATGGCTACACCTTC. The chain uses TRBV5-4 and TRBJ1-2; TRBD1 might be the D (5 bases). Germline V gene lookup returns CDR1 SGHNT and CDR2 YYREEE (reference sequence). Trimming removed 0 bases at V and 4 bases at J, with 16 bases between. CDR3 length: 16 amino acids.

The CDR3 coding sequence is TGTGCCAGCAGCTTAGCACTAGCGGGAGATAATGAGCAGTTCTTC. It specifies CASSLALAGDNEQFF. This sequence joins TRBV7-9 and TRBJ2-1, with TRBD2 matching 11 bases. V dropped 0 bases and J dropped 7; count of bases not matched to a gene: 2. The germline V gene encodes CDR1 SEHNR and CDR2 FQNEAQ (reference sequence). The CDR3 covers 15 residues.

V gene TRBV6-5 combines with J gene TRBJ1-6; TRBD1 is a possible D gene (5 bases). The CDR3 runs 12 residues. V was trimmed by 7 bases and J by 10 bases, leaving 11 bases between them. The germline CDR1 and CDR2 sequences are MNHEY and SVGAGI. CDR3 sequence reads: CASNIWGSPLHF. CDR3 DNA: TGTGCCAGCAACATCTGGGGCTCACCCCTCCACTTT.

In its sample, this clone was seen once. This chain joins TRBV3-1 (or the pseudogene TRBV3-2) and TRBJ1-2; D is unresolved. V shed 1 base and J shed 8 bases, with 14 bases lying between them. Per the germline V gene, CDR1 is LGHDT and CDR2 is YNNKEL (reference sequence). The CDR3 runs to 14 residues. CDR3 coding DNA: TGTGCCAGCAGCCAAGGCAGCGGGTCGGGAGGCTACACCTTC. Translating gives CASSQGSGSGGYTF.

This clone was counted a single time. The chain combines TRBV28 with TRBJ1-5; the D gene is possibly TRBD1 (5 bases). The CDR3 is made up of 14 amino acids. The V end was cut by 7 bases, the J end by 0 bases, with 10 bases between. Per germline, CDR1 MDHEN and CDR2 SYDVKM. This CDR3 reads CASTGPYSNQPQHF. The CDR3 DNA follows: TGTGCCAGCACAGGGCCTTATAGCAATCAGCCCCAGCATTTT.